Listed below are T cell receptor beta chains from one sample, sequenced in a study of blood T cell repertoires in COVID-19. Sequencing was performed with immunoSEQ multiplex PCR; in TCRdb, only in-frame clones are kept and a portion is missing. The top ten clones hold 2% to 2.5% of a sample with under 150,000 clones, 84% of them seen once. The material sequenced was PBMCs or T cells enriched from blood (not recorded which). Receptors originate from a man between 35 and 55 years old with acute COVID-19. Each CDR3 is given with its conserved first and last residue. A D gene is named only where the DNA matches it firmly. Size is omitted from some rows. Given values are once, few, many or a class for expanded clones.

D gene,clone size,J gene,V gene,CDR3 DNA,CDR3 protein
.,.,TRBJ1-2,TRBV9,TGTGCCAGCAGCGCAGGGACAAACCTCTATGGCTACACCTTC,CASSAGTNLYGYTF
.,few,TRBJ1-1,TRBV5-4,TGTGCCAGCAGCTTGACACCCAACACTGAAGCTTTCTTT,CASSLTPNTEAFF
TRBD1,.,TRBJ1-2,TRBV19,TGTGCCAGTAGTTCCTCCGGGACAGGGTATGGCTACACCTTC,CASSSSGTGYGYTF
.,.,TRBJ2-3,TRBV11-3,TGTGCCAGCAGCTTTTCGGGGAGTGGGGATACGCAGTATTTT,CASSFSGSGDTQYF
.,.,TRBJ2-6,TRBV18,TGTGCCAGCTCACCACCGGGGAGCTCTGGGGCCAACGTCCTGACTTTC,CASSPPGSSGANVLTF
.,once,TRBJ2-5,TRBV6-5,TGTGCCAGCAGACCGGGAGCGGACGAGACCCAGTACTTC,CASRPGADETQYF
.,.,TRBJ1-1,TRBV19,TGTGCCAGTAGTATTCGTGAGGGAGGCACTGAAGCTTTCTTT,CASSIREGGTEAFF
TRBD2,.,TRBJ2-1,TRBV11-2,TGTGCCAGCAGCTTAACAGCGGGGGAGTACAATGAGCAGTTCTTC,CASSLTAGEYNEQFF
TRBD2,.,TRBJ2-1,TRBV27,TGTGCCAGCAGTTTAAAAGGCTCGAGACTAGCGGGGGACTACAATGAGCAGTTCTTC,CASSLKGSRLAGDYNEQFF
TRBD1,.,TRBJ2-7,TRBV18,TGTGCCAGCTCAACATCACAGGGGACCGAGCAGTACTTC,CASSTSQGTEQYF
.,.,TRBJ1-2,TRBV12-3/TRBV12-4,TGTGCCAGCAGTCTTTCAGGGGTCGGCTACACCTTC,CASSLSGVGYTF
TRBD1,.,TRBJ1-1,TRBV5-1,TGCGCCAGCAAGCAGGGGGCGCTGGACACTGAAGCTTTCTTT,CASKQGALDTEAFF
TRBD1,.,TRBJ2-1,TRBV5-1,TGCGCCAGCAGCTTTCCGAGACAGGGGATTCAGGATGAGCAGTTCTTC,CASSFPRQGIQDEQFF
TRBD2,few,TRBJ2-5,TRBV7-3,TGTGCCAGCAGCTCCGGACTAGATGGAGAGACCCAGTACTTC,CASSSGLDGETQYF
.,.,TRBJ2-6,TRBV5-6,TGTGCCAGCGGGGGCAGGGCCAACGTCCTGACTTTC,CASGGRANVLTF
.,few,TRBJ2-5,TRBV5-1,TGCGCCAGCAGCCAATTACAGGAATCTCAAGAGACCCAGTACTTC,CASSQLQESQETQYF
.,few,TRBJ1-1,TRBV20-1,TGCAGTGGCAGGATGAACACTGAAGCTTTCTTT,CSGRMNTEAFF
.,.,TRBJ2-7,TRBV14,TGTGCCAGCAGCCACTCGACAGGTTCTTCCTACGAGCAGTACTTC,CASSHSTGSSYEQYF
TRBD2,.,TRBJ2-7,TRBV7-2,TGTGCCAGCAGCTTAGATGGCGGGGGGTCCTACGAGCAGTACTTC,CASSLDGGGSYEQYF
.,.,TRBJ1-1,TRBV2,TGTGCCAGCAGTGGGCCCCCGGGGACTGAAGCTTTCTTT,CASSGPPGTEAFF
.,.,TRBJ2-1,TRBV7-3,TGTGCCAGCAGCTTAACAGAGGCACACAATGAGCAGTTCTTC,CASSLTEAHNEQFF
.,.,TRBJ2-3,TRBV7-2,TGTGCCAGCAGCTCGCTTCGGGCAGATACGCAGTATTTT,CASSSLRADTQYF
.,once,TRBJ1-6,TRBV12-3/TRBV12-4,TGTGCCAGCAGTTTAAGACTGAATTCACCCCTCCACTTT,CASSLRLNSPLHF
TRBD1,.,TRBJ1-2,TRBV5-5,TGTGCCAGCAGCCCCGGGACAGGGAACGGCTATGGCTACACCTTC,CASSPGTGNGYGYTF
.,.,TRBJ2-5,TRBV28,TGTGCCAGCACCTTTAACTCGGAGACCCAGTACTTC,CASTFNSETQYF
TRBD1,.,TRBJ1-2,TRBV3-1/TRBV3-2,TGTGCCAGCAGGCACCAGGGGGCTGACTATGGCTACACCTTC,CASRHQGADYGYTF
.,.,TRBJ1-2,TRBV7-3,TGTGCCAGCAGCTTAACGGCAGGGGCTAACTATGGCTACACCTTC,CASSLTAGANYGYTF
.,.,TRBJ1-1,TRBV2,TGTGCCAGCAGTGAGGGCTCGCGCACTGAAGCTTTCTTT,CASSEGSRTEAFF
.,once,TRBJ1-4,TRBV19,TGTGCCAGTACCCTCAGGGGAACTAATGAAAAACTGTTTTTT,CASTLRGTNEKLFF
.,.,TRBJ1-1,TRBV7-2,TGTGCCAGCAGCTTAATAACAGGCGCCACTGAAGCTTTCTTT,CASSLITGATEAFF
.,.,TRBJ1-5,TRBV24-1,TGTGCCAGCCCTCTCGTAGGGGGGGGTGGTCAGCCCCAGCATTTT,CASPLVGGGGQPQHF
TRBD2,.,TRBJ2-7,TRBV5-6,TGTGCCAGCAGCTTAGAAGCTAGCGGAGCCTACGAGCAGTACTTC,CASSLEASGAYEQYF
.,few,TRBJ1-3,TRBV15,TGTGCCACCAGCAGAGAGCGGGGGGCATACACCATATATTTT,CATSRERGAYTIYF
.,.,TRBJ1-1,TRBV6-5,TGTGCCAGCAGCCTCCCCGGAGGGGACACTGAAGCTTTCTTT,CASSLPGGDTEAFF
.,few,TRBJ1-5,TRBV29-1,TGCAGCGTCGTGACAGATCGAAATCAGCCCCAGCATTTT,CSVVTDRNQPQHF
TRBD1,few,TRBJ2-7,TRBV10-3,TGTGCCATCAGTGCAAGGACAGGGACCGAGCAGTACTTC,CAISARTGTEQYF
TRBD1,.,TRBJ1-2,TRBV6-5,TGTGCCAGCAGTTACTCCGGGACAGGGTCATCTGGCTACACCTTC,CASSYSGTGSSGYTF
.,.,TRBJ2-7,TRBV7-9,TGTGCCAGCAGCCGGACTGAGACCTACGAGCAGTACTTC,CASSRTETYEQYF
TRBD2,.,TRBJ2-7,TRBV11-1,TGTGCCAGCAGCTTAGCGAACGGACTAGCGGGGTTCTCCTACGAGCAGTACTTC,CASSLANGLAGFSYEQYF